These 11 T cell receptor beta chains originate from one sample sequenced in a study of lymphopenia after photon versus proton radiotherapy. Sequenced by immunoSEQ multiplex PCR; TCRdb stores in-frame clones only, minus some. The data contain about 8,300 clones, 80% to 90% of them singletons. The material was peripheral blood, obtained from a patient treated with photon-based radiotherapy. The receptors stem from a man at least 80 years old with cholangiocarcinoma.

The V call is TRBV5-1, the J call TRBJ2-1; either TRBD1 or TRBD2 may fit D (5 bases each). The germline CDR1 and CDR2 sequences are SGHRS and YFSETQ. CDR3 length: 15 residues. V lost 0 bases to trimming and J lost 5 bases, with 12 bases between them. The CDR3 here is CASSLGGTNNNEQFF. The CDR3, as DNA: TGCGCCAGCAGCTTGGGAGGGACGAATAACAATGAGCAGTTCTTC.

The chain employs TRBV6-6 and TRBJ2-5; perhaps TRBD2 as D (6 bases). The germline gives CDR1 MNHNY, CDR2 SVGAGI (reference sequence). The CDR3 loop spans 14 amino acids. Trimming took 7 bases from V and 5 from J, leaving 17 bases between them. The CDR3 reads CASTSLGGVETQYF. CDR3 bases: TGTGCCAGCACTTCCTTGGGGGGAGTGGAGACCCAGTACTTC.

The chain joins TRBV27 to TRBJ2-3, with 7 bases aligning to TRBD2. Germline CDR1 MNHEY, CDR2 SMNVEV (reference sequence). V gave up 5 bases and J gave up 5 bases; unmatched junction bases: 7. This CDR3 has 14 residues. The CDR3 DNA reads TGTGCCAGCAGTCCCCGGGGAGGGCGAGATACGCAGTATTTT. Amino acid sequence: CASSPRGGRDTQYF.

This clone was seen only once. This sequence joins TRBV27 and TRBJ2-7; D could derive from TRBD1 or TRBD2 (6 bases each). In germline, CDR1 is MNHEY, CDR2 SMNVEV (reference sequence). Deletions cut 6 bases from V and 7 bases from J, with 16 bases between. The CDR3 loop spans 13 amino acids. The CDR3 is CASSLLQGREQYF. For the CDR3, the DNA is TGTGCCAGCAGCCTACTCCAGGGGAGGGAGCAGTACTTC.

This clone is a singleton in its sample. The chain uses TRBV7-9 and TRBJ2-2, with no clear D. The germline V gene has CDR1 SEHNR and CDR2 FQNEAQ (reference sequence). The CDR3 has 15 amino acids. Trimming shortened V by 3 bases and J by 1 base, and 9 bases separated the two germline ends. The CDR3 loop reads CASSFPERNTGELFF. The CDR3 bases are TGTGCCAGCAGCTTCCCCGAAAGGAACACCGGGGAGCTGTTTTTT.

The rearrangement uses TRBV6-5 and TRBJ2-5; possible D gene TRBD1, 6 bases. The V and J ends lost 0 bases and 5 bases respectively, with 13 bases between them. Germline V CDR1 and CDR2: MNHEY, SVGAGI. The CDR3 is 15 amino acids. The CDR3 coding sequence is TGTGCCAGCAGTTACTCAGGGACACCGGGGGAGACCCAGTACTTC. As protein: CASSYSGTPGETQYF.

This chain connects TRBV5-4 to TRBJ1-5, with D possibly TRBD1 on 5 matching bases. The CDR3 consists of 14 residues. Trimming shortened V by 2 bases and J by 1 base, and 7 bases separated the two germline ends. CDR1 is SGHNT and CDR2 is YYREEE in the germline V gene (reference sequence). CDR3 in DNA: TGTGCCAGCAGCTTAGAGGGGAGCAATCAGCCCCAGCATTTT. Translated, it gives CASSLEGSNQPQHF.

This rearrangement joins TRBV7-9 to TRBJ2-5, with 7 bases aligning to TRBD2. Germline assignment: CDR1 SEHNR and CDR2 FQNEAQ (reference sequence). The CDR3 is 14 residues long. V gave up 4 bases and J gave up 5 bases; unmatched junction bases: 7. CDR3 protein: CASSSPGRGETQYF. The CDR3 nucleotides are TGTGCCAGCAGCTCCCCGGGGAGGGGTGAGACCCAGTACTTC.

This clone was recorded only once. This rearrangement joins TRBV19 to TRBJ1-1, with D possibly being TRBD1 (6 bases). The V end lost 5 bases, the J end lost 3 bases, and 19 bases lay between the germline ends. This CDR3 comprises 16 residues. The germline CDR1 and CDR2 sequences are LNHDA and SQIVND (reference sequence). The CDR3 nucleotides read TGTGCCAGTAGTGGGGGGGGCAGATTTACGGACACTGAAGCTTTCTTT. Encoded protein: CASSGGGRFTDTEAFF.

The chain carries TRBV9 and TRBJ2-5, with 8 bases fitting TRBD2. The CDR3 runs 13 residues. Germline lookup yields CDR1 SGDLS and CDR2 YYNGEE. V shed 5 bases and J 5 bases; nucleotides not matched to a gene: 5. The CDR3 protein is CASSRRGGETQYF. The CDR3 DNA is TGTGCCAGCAGTAGGCGCGGGGGGGAGACCCAGTACTTC.

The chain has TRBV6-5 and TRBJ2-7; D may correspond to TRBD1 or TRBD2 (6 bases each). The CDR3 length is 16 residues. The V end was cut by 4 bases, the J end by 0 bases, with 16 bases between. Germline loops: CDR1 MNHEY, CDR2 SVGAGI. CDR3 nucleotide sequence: TGTGCCAGCAGTTCAAGGGGGGCCGGGAGCTCCTACGAGCAGTACTTC. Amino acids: CASSSRGAGSSYEQYF.